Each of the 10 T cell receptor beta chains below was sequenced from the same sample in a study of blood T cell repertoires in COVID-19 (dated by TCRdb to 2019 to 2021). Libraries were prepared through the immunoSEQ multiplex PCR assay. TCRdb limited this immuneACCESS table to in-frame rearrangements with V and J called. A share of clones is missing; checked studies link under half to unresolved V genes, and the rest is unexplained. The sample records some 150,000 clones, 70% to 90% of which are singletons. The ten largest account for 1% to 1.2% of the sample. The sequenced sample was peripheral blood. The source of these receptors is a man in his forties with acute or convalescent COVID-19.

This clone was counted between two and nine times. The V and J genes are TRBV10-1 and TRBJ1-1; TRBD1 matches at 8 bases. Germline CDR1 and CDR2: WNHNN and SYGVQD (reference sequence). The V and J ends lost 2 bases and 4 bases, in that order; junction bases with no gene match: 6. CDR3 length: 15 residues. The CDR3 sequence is CASSETPQGGTEAFF. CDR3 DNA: TGCGCCAGCAGTGAGACCCCACAGGGGGGCACTGAAGCTTTCTTT.

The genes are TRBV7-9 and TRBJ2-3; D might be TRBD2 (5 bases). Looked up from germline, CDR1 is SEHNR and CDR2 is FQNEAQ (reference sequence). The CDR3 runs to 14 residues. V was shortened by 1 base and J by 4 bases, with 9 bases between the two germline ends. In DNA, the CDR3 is TGTGCCAGCAGCTTAGGCTTTAGCGCAGATACGCAGTATTTT. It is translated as CASSLGFSADTQYF.

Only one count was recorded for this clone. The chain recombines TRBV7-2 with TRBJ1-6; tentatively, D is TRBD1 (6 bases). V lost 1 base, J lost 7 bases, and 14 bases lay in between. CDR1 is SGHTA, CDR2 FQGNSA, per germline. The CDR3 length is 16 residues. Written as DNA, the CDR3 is TGTGCCAGCAGCTTAGTCGGGGGGCTTTGGAATTCACCCCTCCACTTT. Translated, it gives CASSLVGGLWNSPLHF.

The CDR3, as DNA: TGTGCCAGCGACGTGGGACTACGGAATGAGCAGTTCTTC. Residues: CASDVGLRNEQFF. The V call is TRBV18, the J call TRBJ2-1, with 7 bases fitting TRBD2. This CDR3 has 13 amino acids. Germline V gene data show CDR1 as KGHSH and CDR2 as LQKENI. J was trimmed by 7 bases and V by 8 bases; bases with no gene match: 8.

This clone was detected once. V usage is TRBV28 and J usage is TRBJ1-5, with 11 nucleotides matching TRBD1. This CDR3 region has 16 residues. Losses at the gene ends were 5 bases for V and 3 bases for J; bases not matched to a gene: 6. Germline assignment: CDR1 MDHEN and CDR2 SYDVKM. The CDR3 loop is CASSTGQGGANQPQHF. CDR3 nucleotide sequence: TGTGCCAGCAGTACGGGACAGGGGGGTGCCAATCAGCCCCAGCATTTT.

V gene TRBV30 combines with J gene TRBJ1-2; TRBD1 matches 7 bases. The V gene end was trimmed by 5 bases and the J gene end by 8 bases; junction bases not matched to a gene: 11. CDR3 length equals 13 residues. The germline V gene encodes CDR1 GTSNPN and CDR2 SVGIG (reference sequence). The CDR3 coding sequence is TGTGCCTGGTCTCCCGGGACAGAAAGCGGCTACACCTTC. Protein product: CAWSPGTESGYTF.

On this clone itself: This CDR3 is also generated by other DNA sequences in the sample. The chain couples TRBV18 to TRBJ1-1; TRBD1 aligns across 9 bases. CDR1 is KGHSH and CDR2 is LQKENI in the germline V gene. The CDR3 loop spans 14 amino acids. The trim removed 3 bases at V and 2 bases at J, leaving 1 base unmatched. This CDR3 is CASSPGQGNTEAFF. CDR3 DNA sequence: TGTGCCAGCTCACCGGGACAGGGAAACACTGAAGCTTTCTTT.

The CDR3 DNA sequence: TGTGCCAGCAGTTTCGCCGGCAGGGGCCACACTGAAGCTTTCTTT. Translated, it gives CASSFAGRGHTEAFF. The rearrangement uses TRBV28 and TRBJ1-1, with a weak D call TRBD1 (6 bases). The CDR3 covers 15 residues. Germline CDR1 reads MDHEN; CDR2 reads SYDVKM. V shed 3 bases and J shed 3 bases, with 14 bases lying between them.

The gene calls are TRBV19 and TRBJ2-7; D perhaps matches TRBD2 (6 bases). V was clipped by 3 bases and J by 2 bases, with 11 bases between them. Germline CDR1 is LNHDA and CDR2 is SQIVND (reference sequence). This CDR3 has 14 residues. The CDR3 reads CASSIVEGAYEQYF. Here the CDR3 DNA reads TGTGCCAGTAGTATCGTGGAGGGAGCCTACGAGCAGTACTTC. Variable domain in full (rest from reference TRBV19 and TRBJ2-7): DGGITQSPKYLFRKEGQNVTLSCEQNLNHDAMYWYRQDPGQGLRLIYYSQIVNDFQKGDIAEGYSVSREKKESFPLTVTSAQKNPTAFYLCASSIVEGAYEQYFGPGTRLTVT.

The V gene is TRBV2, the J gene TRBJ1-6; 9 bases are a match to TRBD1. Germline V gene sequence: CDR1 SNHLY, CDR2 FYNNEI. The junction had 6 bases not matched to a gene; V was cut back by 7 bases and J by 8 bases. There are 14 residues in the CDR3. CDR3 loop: CASTVTGGYSPLHF. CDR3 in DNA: TGTGCCAGCACCGTTACAGGGGGCTATTCACCCCTCCACTTT.